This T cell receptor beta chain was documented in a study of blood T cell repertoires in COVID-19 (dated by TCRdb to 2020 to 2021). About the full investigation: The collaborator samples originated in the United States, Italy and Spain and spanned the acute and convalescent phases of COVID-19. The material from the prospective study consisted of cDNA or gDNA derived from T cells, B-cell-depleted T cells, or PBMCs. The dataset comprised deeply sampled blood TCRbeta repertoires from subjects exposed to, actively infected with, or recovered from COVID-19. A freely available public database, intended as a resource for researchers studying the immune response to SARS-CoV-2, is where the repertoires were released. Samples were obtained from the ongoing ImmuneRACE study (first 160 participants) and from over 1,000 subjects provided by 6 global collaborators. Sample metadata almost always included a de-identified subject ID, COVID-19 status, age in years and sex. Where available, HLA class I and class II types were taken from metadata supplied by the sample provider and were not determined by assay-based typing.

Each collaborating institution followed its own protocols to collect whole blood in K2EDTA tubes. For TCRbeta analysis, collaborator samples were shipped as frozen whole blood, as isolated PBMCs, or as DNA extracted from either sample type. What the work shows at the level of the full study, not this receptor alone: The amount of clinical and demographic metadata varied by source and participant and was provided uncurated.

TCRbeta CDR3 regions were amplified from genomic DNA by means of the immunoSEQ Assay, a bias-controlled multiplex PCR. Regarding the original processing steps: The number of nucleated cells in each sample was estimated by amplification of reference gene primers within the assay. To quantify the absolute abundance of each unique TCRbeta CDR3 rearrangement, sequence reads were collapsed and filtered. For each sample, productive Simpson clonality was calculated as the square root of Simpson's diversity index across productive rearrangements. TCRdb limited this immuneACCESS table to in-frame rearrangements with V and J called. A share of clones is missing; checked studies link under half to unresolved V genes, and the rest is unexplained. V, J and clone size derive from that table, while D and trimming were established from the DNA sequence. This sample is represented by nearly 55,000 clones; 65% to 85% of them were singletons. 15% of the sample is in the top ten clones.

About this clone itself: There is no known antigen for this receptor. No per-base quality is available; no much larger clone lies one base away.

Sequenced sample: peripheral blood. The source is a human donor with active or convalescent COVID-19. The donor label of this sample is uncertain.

The DNA reads as follows: TGTGCCAGCAGTACGCTCGAGGGTCAGCCCCAGCATTTT. It codes for CASSTLEGQPQHF. The chain uses TRBV12-3 or TRBV12-4 and TRBJ1-5; too little of a D gene remains to name it. The germline ends are 11 bases apart after V is trimmed by 5 bases and J by 6 bases. CDR3 length: 13 amino acids, cysteine to phenylalanine. Only CDR3 DNA is held: 39 bases, read in frame from base 1.